The source of this T cell receptor beta chain is a study of blood T cells in healthy people across ages. In the case of this clonotype: One end of the junction is discordant with germline, which a read error may explain.

Ranging in age from roughly 6 to 95, the donors were healthy Caucasian individuals from Russia. The extraction recovered at least 5 micrograms of total RNA per sample. A second PCR of about 7 to 11 cycles used a sample-barcoded 5' primer and a J-beta primer mix. TCRdb recomputed calls from the 5' RACE reads with MiXCR, one row per CDR3 protein. The top ten clones hold around a fifth of a sample with some 700,000 distinct CDR3 sequences, 20% to 25% of them seen once. The CDR3 spans 12 residues. The germline CDR1 and CDR2 sequences are SQVTM and ANQGSEA. The receptor was derived from a man aged 70-80 years in good health. This rearrangement joins TRBV29-1 to TRBJ2-7; D is uncertain. Source material: blood. The CDR3 coding sequence is TGTAGCCCTGGGAACAATACCCTAAGATTGGACTTC. It codes for CSPGNNTLRLDF.